This T cell receptor (beta chain) was sequenced in a study of blood T cell repertoires in COVID-19 (dated by TCRdb to the early 2020s). Looking at the study overall: The collaborator samples originated in the United States, Italy and Spain and spanned the acute and convalescent phases of COVID-19. The material from the prospective study consisted of cDNA or gDNA derived from T cells, B-cell-depleted T cells, or PBMCs. Deeply sampled blood TCRbeta repertoires from subjects exposed to, actively infected with, or recovered from COVID-19 were included in the dataset. The repertoires were made available in a free public database intended to serve as a resource for research on the immune response to SARS-CoV-2. Samples were obtained from the ongoing ImmuneRACE study (first 160 participants) and from some 1,300 subjects provided by 6 global collaborators. A de-identified subject ID, COVID-19 status, age in years and sex were almost always included in the sample metadata. HLA class I and class II types, where available, came from metadata supplied by the sample provider rather than from assay-based typing. The study at large found these results: The quantity of clinical and demographic metadata differed by source and by participant and was supplied without curation.

The collaborating institutions used their own protocols to collect whole blood in K2EDTA tubes. For TCRbeta analysis, collaborator samples were shipped as frozen whole blood, as isolated PBMCs, or as DNA extracted from either sample type. As for this clone: Its antigen specificity is not known. No base-level quality is on record; no much larger clone is a single base apart.

The immunoSEQ Assay, a bias-controlled multiplex PCR, was used to amplify TCRbeta CDR3 regions from genomic DNA. The study's own analysis went as follows. The number of nucleated cells in each sample was estimated by amplification of reference gene primers within the assay. Sequence reads were collapsed and filtered to measure the absolute abundance of every unique TCRbeta CDR3 rearrangement. Productive Simpson clonality was computed per sample as the square root of Simpson's diversity index over productive rearrangements. This is the immuneACCESS table as TCRdb keeps it, with only in-frame sequences that have V and J called. A part of the clones is gone; compared with another copy, unresolved V genes explain less than half, and the rest is unexplained. D and trimming were read from the DNA, whereas the V and J calls and clone size are those reported in that table. In all, the sample holds about 490,000 clones, and roughly 85% of those were seen once. Roughly 3.2% of the sample goes to the ten largest clones.

The TCR was taken from a human donor in a cohort sampled during active COVID-19. The sequencing input was peripheral blood.

The CDR3 reads as follows: CSASLPPRETQYF. The nucleotide sequence is given as TGCAGTGCTAGTCTGCCACCGAGGGAGACCCAGTACTTC. The V gene is TRBV20-1 and the J gene is TRBJ2-5, with the D gene uncertain. The CDR3 numbers 13 residues from cysteine through phenylalanine. Only the CDR3 part of the read is kept: 39 bases, read in frame from the first base. In the germline V gene (reference sequence), CDR1 corresponds to DFQATT and CDR2 to SNEGSKA. V was cut back by 3 bases and J by 5 bases, leaving a gap of 13 bases between them.